Sequencing of this T cell receptor (beta chain) was carried out in a study of blood T cell repertoires in COVID-19 (dated by TCRdb to the early 2020s). General notes on the study: Samples covering the acute and convalescent phases of COVID-19 were provided by collaborators in the United States, Italy and Spain. The prospective study material was composed of cDNA or gDNA derived from T cells, B-cell-depleted T cells, or PBMCs. Subjects who had been exposed to COVID-19, were actively infected with it, or had recovered from it provided the deeply sampled blood TCRbeta repertoires that made up the dataset. The repertoires were released in a freely available public database intended as a resource for research on the immune response to SARS-CoV-2. Samples were obtained from the ongoing ImmuneRACE study (first 160 participants) and from roughly 1,300 subjects provided by 6 global collaborators. Sample metadata almost always included a de-identified subject ID, COVID-19 status, age in years and sex. HLA class I and class II types, where available, came from metadata supplied by the sample provider rather than from assay-based typing. Broad study findings and their caveats: Clinical and demographic metadata were provided uncurated, with the amount varying by source and participant.

Concerning this clone: The antigen it recognizes is unknown. Base qualities are missing; no much larger clone stands one base away.

TCRbeta CDR3 regions were amplified from genomic DNA using the immunoSEQ Assay, a bias-controlled multiplex PCR. Per the authors' processing: The number of nucleated cells in each sample was estimated by amplification of reference gene primers within the assay. Sequence reads were collapsed and filtered to measure the absolute abundance of every unique TCRbeta CDR3 rearrangement. Productive Simpson clonality was computed per sample as the square root of Simpson's diversity index over productive rearrangements. TCRdb took over this immuneACCESS table, retaining in-frame rearrangements with V and J assigned. Such tables are incomplete; in checked studies, under half of the missing clones stem from an unresolved V gene, and the remainder is unexplained. V and J calls and clone size come straight from that table; D and trimming were deduced from the DNA. This sample holds 300,000 to 400,000 clones; approximately 86% were observed only once. The ten biggest clones cover around 8.9% of the sample.

V has 4 bases trimmed and J has 6 bases trimmed; junction bases matching no gene number 5. The germline V gene specifies SGDLS as CDR1 and YYNGEE as CDR2. The CDR3 spans 15 residues, from the cysteine through the phenylalanine. Here the CDR3 DNA is all that survives: 45 bases in frame from base 1. One collaborating source in Seattle enrolled patients during active infection and followed them longitudinally through the course of disease. The collaborating institutions used their own protocols to collect whole blood in K2EDTA tubes. For TCRbeta analysis, collaborators shipped samples in one of three forms: frozen whole blood, isolated PBMCs, or DNA extracted from either of those sample types.

The TCR originated in a young man with COVID-19, enrolled during active disease. Sequences were obtained from peripheral blood. The sequence joins TRBV9 to TRBJ1-6; the central 9 bases match TRBD1. The DNA sequence is as follows: TGTGCCAGCAGCATCGCGGGACAGGGTAATTCACCCCTCCACTTT. This translates into CASSIAGQGNSPLHF.